Included here is one T cell receptor (beta chain) sequence, with context. TCRdb re-analysed the PCR reads in MiXCR, keeping a single row per CDR3 protein. The data contain nearly 650,000 distinct CDR3 sequences, over 25% of them singletons. The sample originates from a study of molecular identifiers for immune sequencing clone quantification. This sequence was found in a human donor in good health. Some libraries in this study had Jurkat cell RNA spiked in. The sequenced sample consisted of naive CD8+ T cells from blood, with Jurkat cell RNA spiked in. Subset given: FACS-sorted CD8+CD4-CCR7+CD45RA+ naive T cells.

The CDR3 DNA is TGTGCCAGCAGTTCACCTGGGGGCTACAATGAGCAGTTCTTC. Protein: CASSSPGGYNEQFF. The chain links TRBV27 to TRBJ2-1; tentatively, D is TRBD1 or TRBD2 (5 bases each). Germline assignment: CDR1 MNHEY and CDR2 SMNVEV (reference sequence). CDR3 length: 14 amino acids. With 4 bases removed from V and 3 bases from J, the gap between germline ends came to 10 bases.